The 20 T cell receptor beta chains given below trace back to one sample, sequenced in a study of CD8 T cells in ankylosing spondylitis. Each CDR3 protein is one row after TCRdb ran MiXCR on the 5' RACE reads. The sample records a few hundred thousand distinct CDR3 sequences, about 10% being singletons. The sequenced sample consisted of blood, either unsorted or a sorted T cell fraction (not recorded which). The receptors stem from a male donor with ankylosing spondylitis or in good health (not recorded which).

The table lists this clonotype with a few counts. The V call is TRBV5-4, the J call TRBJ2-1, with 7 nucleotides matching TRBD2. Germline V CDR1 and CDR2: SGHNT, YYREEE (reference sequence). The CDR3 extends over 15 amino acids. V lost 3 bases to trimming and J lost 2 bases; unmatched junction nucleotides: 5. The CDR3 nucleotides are TGTGCCAGCAGCTCCCTAGCGGCCGCCTACAATGAGCAGTTCTTC. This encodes CASSSLAAAYNEQFF.

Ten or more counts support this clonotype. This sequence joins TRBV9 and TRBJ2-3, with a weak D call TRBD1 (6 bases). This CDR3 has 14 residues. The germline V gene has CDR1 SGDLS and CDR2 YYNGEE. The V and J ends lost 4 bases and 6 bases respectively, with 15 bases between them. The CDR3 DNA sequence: TGTGCCAGCAGCTCGGGCAGGGGCCAGGATACGCAGTATTTT. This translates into CASSSGRGQDTQYF.

CDR3 loop: CASSIPGQNTEAFF. The DNA for the CDR3 is TGTGCCAGTAGTATACCGGGGCAGAACACTGAAGCTTTCTTT. The rearrangement joins TRBV19 to TRBJ1-1; D is possibly TRBD1 (5 bases). V gave up 2 bases and J gave up 1 base, with 8 bases separating them. Per the germline V gene, CDR1 is LNHDA and CDR2 is SQIVND (reference sequence). The CDR3 is made up of 14 amino acids.

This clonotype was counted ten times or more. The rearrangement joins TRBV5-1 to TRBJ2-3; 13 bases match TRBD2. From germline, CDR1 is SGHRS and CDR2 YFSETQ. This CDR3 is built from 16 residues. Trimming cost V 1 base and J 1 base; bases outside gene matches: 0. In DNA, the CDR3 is TGCGCCAGCAGCTTGACTAGCGGGGGGGGCACAGATACGCAGTATTTT. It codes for CASSLTSGGGTDTQYF. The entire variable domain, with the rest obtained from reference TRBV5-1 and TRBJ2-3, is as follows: KAGVTQTPRYLIKTRGQQVTLSCSPISGHRSVSWYQQTPGQGLQFLFEYFSETQRNKGNFPGRFSGRQFSNSRSEMNVSTLELGDSALYLCASSLTSGGGTDTQYFGPGTRLTVL.

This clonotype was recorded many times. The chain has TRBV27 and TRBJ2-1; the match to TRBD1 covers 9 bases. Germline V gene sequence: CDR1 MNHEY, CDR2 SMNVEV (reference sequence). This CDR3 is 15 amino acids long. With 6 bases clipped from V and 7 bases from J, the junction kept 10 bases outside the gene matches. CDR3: CASSPGQGLNNEQFF. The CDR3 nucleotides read TGTGCCAGCAGCCCAGGACAGGGGCTGAATAATGAGCAGTTCTTC.

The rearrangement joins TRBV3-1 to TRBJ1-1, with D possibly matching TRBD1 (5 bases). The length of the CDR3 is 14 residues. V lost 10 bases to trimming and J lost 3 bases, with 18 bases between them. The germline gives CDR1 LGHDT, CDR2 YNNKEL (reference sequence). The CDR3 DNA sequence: TGTGCCACGAAGTTGGGGGGGATGGACACTGAAGCTTTCTTT. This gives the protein CATKLGGMDTEAFF.

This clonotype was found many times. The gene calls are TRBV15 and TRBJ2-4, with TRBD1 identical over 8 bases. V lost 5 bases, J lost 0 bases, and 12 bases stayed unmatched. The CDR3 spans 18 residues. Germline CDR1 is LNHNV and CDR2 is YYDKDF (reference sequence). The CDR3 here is CATSSRDRPALAKNIQYF. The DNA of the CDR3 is TGTGCCACCAGCTCACGGGACAGGCCAGCATTAGCCAAAAACATTCAGTACTTC.

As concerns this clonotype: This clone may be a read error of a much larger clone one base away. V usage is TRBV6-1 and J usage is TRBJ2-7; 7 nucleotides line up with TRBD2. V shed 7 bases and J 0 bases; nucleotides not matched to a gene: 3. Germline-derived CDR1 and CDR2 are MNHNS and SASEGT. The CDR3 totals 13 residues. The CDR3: CASIGGSSYEQYF. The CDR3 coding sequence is TGTGCCAGCATCGGGGGGAGCTCCTACGAGCAGTACTTC.

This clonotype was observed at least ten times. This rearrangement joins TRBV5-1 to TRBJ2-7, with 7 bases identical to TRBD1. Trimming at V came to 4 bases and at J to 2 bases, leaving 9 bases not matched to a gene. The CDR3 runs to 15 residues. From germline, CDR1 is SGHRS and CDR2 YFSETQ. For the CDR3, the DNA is TGCGCCAGCAGCGCAACCCCGGGACAGACCTACGAGCAGTACTTC. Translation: CASSATPGQTYEQYF.

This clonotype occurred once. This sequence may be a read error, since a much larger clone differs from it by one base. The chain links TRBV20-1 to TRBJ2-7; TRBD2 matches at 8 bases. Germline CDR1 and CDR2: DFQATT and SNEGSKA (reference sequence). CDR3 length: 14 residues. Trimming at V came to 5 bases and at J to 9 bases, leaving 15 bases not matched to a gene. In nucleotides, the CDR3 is TGCAGTGCTTGCCCCCCAGCGGGAGTGGAAGGGCAGTACTTC. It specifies CSACPPAGVEGQYF.

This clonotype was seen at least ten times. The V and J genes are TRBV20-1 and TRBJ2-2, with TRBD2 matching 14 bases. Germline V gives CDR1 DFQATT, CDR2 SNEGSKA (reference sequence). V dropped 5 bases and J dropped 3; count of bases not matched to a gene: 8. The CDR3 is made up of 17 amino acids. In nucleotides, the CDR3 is TGCAGTGCTCAGACTAGCGGGAGGGGTTTTGACACCGGGGAGCTGTTTTTT. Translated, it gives CSAQTSGRGFDTGELFF.

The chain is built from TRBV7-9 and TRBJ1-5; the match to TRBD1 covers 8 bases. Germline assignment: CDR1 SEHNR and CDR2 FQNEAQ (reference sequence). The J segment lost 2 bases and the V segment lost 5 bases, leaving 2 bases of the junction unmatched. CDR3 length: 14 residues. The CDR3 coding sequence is TGTGCCAGCAGCACGACAGGGGGCAATCAGCCCCAGCATTTT. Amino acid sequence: CASSTTGGNQPQHF.

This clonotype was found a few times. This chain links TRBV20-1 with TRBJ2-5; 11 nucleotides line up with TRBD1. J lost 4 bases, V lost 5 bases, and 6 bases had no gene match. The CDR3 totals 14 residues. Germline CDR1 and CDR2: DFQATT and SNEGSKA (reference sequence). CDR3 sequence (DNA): TGCAGTGCTGGGGGACAGGGGGTTACAGAGACCCAGTACTTC. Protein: CSAGGQGVTETQYF.

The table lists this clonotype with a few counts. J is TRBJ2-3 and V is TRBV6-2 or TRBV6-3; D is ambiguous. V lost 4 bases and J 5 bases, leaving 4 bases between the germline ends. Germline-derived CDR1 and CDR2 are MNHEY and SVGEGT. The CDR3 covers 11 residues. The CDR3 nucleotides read TGTGCCAGCAGTTGGGTAGATACGCAGTATTTT. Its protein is CASSWVDTQYF.

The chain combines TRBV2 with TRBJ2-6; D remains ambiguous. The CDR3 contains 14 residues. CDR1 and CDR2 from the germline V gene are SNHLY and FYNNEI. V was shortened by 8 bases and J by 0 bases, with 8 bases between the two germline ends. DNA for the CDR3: TGTGCCAGCGAGAGAGGCTCTGGGGCCAACGTCCTGACTTTC. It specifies CASERGSGANVLTF.

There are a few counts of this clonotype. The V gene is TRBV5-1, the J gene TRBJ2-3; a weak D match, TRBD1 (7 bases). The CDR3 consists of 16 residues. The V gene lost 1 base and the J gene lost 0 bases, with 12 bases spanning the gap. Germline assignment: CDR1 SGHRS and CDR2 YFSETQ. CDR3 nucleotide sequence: TGCGCCAGCAGCTTGCAACAGGGGACTAGCACAGATACGCAGTATTTT. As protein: CASSLQQGTSTDTQYF.

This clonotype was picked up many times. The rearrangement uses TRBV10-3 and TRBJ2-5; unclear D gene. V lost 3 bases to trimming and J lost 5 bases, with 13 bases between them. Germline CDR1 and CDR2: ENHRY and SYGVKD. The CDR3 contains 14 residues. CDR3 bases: TGTGCCATCAGTGATGGTACTCTATTGGAGACCCAGTACTTC. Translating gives CAISDGTLLETQYF.

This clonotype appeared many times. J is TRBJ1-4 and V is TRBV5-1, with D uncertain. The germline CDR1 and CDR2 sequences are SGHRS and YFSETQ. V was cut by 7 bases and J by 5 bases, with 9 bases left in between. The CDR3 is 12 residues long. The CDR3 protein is CASGIGNEKLFF. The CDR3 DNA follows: TGCGCCAGCGGGATCGGGAATGAAAAACTGTTTTTT.

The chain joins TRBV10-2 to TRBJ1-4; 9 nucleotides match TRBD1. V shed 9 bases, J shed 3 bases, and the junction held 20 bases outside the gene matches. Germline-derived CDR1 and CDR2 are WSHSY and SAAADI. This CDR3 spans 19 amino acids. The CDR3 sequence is CARWWHTGGIPCANEKLFF. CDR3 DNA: TGCGCCAGGTGGTGGCATACAGGGGGCATTCCTTGCGCTAATGAAAAACTGTTTTTT.

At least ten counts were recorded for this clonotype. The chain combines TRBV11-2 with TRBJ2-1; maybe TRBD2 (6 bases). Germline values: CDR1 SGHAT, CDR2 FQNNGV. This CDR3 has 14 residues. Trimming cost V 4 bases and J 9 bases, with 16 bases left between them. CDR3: CASSSFRRAGEQFF. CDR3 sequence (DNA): TGTGCCAGCAGCTCGTTCCGGAGGGCGGGTGAGCAGTTCTTC.